The source of this TCR beta chain is a study of technical replicates of blood from a handful of donors. Sequencing used immunoSEQ multiplex PCR; TCRdb keeps in-frame clones, though not all of them. The sample has some 70,000 clones, 92% seen once. This CDR3 comprises 12 residues. Losses at the gene ends were 6 bases for V and 8 bases for J; bases not matched to a gene: 7. Germline lookup yields CDR1 GTSNPN and CDR2 SVGIG (reference sequence). The sample was T cells isolated from PBMCs. The V gene is TRBV30, the J gene TRBJ2-7, with 10 nucleotides matching TRBD2. The sequence was collected from a human donor in good health. The CDR3 nucleotides are TGTGCCTGCGGAGGACTAGCGGAAAAGCAGTACTTC. Translated, it gives CACGGLAEKQYF.